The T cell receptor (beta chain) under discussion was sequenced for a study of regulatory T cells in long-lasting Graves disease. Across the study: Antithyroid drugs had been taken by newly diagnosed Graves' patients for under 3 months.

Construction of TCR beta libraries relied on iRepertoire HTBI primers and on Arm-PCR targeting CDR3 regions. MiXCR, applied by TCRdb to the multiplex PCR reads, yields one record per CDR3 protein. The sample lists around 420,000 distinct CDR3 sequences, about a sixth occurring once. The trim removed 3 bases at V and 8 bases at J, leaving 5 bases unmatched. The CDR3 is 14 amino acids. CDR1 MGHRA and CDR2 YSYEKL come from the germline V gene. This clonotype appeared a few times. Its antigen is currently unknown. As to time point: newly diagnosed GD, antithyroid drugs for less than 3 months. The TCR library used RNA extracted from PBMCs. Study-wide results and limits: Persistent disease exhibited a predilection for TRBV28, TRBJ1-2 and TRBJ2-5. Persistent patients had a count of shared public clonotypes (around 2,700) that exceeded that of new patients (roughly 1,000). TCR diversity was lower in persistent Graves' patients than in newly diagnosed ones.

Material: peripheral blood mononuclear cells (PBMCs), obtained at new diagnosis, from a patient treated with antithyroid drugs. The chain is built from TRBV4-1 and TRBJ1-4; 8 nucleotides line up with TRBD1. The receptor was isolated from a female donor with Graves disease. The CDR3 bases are TGCGCCAGCAGCCAGGACAGGGAGGTGGAAAAACTGTTTTTT. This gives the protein CASSQDREVEKLFF.